This T cell receptor (beta chain) was observed in a study of blood T cell repertoires in COVID-19. At the level of the study: Italy, Spain and the United States were the sources of the convalescent and acute COVID-19 samples. T cells, B-cell-depleted T cells, or PBMCs supplied cDNA or gDNA.

Method: immunoSEQ multiplex PCR; TCRdb's copy keeps in-frame clones and lacks some. Of tens of thousands of clones listed, 75% to 95% are singletons. Sequencing was done on a sample of peripheral blood. The receptor was isolated from a man between 60 and 70 years old with acute or convalescent COVID-19.

CDR3 protein: CASSPPVSYSYNEQFF. DNA for the CDR3: TGTGCCAGCAGTCCCCCTGTTAGCTACTCCTACAATGAGCAGTTCTTC. The chain combines TRBV6-2 or TRBV6-3 with TRBJ2-1; no definite D call. From germline, CDR1 is MNHEY and CDR2 SVGEGT. This CDR3 has 16 residues. V lost 5 bases, J lost 0 bases, and 14 bases lay in between.